This T cell receptor (beta chain) was observed in a study of blood T cell repertoires in COVID-19. Across the study: The United States, Italy and Spain were the sources of the acute and convalescent COVID-19 samples. T cells, B-cell-depleted T cells, or PBMCs supplied cDNA or gDNA.

V lost 6 bases, J lost 2 bases, and 22 bases lay in between. This CDR3 is 16 amino acids long. Germline V gives CDR1 SQVTM, CDR2 ANQGSEA. Authors' processing steps: From reference gene primer amplification, estimates of nucleated cell counts were derived. This table comes from immunoSEQ multiplex PCR, and its TCRdb copy is limited to in-frame clones, with some not included. V and J calls and clone size come straight from that table; D and trimming were deduced from the DNA. This table holds some 200,000 clones, 80% to 90% found once. Input material: peripheral blood. The V and J genes are TRBV29-1 and TRBJ2-5; D perhaps matches TRBD2 (6 bases). The source of this sequence is a woman aged 45-59 years with active or convalescent COVID-19. CDR3 nucleotide sequence: TGCAGCGTACCTGAGCCAAGACTAGACCTTCAAGAGACCCAGTACTTC. It translates to CSVPEPRLDLQETQYF. The full variable domain, completed using reference TRBV29-1 and TRBJ2-5, is SAVISQKPSRDICQRGTSLTIQCQVDSQVTMMFWYRQQPGQSLTLIATANQGSEATYESGFVIDKFPISRPNLTFSTLTVSNMSPEDSSIYLCSVPEPRLDLQETQYFGPGTRLLVL.